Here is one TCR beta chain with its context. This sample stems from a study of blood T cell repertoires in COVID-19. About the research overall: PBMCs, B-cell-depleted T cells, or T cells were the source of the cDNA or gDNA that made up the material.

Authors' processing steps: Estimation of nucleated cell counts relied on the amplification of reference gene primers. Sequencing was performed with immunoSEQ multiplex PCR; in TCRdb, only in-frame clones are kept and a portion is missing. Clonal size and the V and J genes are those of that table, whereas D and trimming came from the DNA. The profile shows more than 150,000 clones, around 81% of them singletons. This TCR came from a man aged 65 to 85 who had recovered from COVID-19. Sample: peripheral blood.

The CDR3 here is CASSLTAYEQYF. CDR3 nucleotide sequence: TGTGCCAGCAGCTTGACAGCCTACGAGCAGTACTTC. This rearrangement joins TRBV7-2 to TRBJ2-7; tentative D call: TRBD1 (5 bases). CDR1 is SGHTA, CDR2 FQGNSA, per germline. Trimming pared 3 bases from V and 2 bases from J, leaving 5 bases between. This CDR3 spans 12 amino acids.